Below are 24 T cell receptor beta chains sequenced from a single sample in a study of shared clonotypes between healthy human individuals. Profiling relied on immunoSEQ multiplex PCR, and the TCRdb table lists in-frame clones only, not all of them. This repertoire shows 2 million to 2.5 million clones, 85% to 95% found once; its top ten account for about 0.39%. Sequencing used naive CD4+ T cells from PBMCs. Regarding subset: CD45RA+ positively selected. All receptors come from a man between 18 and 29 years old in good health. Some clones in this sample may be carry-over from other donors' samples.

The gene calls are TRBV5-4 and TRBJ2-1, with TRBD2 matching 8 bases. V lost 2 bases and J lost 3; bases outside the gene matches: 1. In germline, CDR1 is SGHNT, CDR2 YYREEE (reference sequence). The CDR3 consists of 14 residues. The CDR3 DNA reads TGTGCCAGCAGCTTTGGGACTAGCTACAATGAGCAGTTCTTC. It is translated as CASSFGTSYNEQFF.

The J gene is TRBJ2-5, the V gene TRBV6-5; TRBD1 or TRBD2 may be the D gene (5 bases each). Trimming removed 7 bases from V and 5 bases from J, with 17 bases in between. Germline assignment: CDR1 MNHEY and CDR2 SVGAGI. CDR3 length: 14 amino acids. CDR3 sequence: CASTKGRRAETQYF. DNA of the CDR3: TGTGCCAGCACCAAGGGACGCAGGGCCGAGACCCAGTACTTC.

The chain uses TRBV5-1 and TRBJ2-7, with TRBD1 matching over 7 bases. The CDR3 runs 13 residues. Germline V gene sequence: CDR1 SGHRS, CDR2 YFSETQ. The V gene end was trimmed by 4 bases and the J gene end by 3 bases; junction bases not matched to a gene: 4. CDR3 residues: CASSIDRVYEQYF. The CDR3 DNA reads TGCGCCAGCAGCATCGACAGGGTCTACGAGCAGTACTTC.

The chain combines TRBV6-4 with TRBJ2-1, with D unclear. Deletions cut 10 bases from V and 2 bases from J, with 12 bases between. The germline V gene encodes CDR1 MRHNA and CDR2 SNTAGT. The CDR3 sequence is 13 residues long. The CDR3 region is CATKSGTYNEQFF. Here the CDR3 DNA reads TGTGCCACCAAATCCGGTACCTACAATGAGCAGTTCTTC.

The CDR3 bases are TGTGCCAGCAGCTTAAGGACAGGGGAAACAGATACGCAGTATTTT. It specifies CASSLRTGETDTQYF. The chain links TRBV7-3 to TRBJ2-3, with 9 bases lining up with TRBD1. CDR1 is SGHTA, CDR2 FQGTGA, per germline. CDR3 length equals 15 residues. Germline trimming cut 1 base from V and 3 bases from J; bases unmatched to any gene: 2.

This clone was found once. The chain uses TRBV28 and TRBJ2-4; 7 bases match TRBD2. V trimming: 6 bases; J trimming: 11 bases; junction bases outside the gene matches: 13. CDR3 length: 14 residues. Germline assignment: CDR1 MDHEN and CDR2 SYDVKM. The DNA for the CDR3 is TGTGCCAGCAGCCTACCGGGGGGAATGGGTTTTCAGTACTTC. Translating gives CASSLPGGMGFQYF.

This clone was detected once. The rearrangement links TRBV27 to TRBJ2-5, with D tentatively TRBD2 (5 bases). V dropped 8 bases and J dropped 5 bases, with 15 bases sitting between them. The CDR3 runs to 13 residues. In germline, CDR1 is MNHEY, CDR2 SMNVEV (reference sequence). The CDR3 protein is CASGRRAPETQYF. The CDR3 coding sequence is TGTGCCAGCGGCCGGCGGGCCCCGGAGACCCAGTACTTC.

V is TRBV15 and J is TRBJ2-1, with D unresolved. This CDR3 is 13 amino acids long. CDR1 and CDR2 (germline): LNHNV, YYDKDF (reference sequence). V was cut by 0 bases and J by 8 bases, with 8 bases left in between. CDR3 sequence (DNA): TGTGCCACCAGCAGAGATATCGACTATGAGCAGTTCTTC. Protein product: CATSRDIDYEQFF.

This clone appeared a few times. Here the CDR3 reads CASSAQGRNTEAFF. CDR3 sequence (DNA): TGTGCCAGCAGCGCACAGGGAAGGAACACTGAAGCTTTCTTT. The rearrangement links TRBV11-3 to TRBJ1-1; TRBD1 might be the D (6 bases). CDR1 SGHNT and CDR2 YENEEA come from the germline V gene. The CDR3 extends over 14 amino acids. With 5 bases removed from V and 1 base from J, the gap between germline ends came to 11 bases.

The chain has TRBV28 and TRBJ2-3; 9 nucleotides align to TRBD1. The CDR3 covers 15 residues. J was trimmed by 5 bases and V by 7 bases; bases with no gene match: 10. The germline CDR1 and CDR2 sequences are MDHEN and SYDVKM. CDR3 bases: TGTGCCAGCATTTCCCAGACAGGGGGAAGAGATACGCAGTATTTT. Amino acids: CASISQTGGRDTQYF.

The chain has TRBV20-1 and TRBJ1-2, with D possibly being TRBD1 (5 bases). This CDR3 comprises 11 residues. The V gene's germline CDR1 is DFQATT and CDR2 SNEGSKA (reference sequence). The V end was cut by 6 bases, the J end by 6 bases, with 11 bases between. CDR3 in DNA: TGCAGTGCCGGGGCCAGGGATGGCTACACCTTC. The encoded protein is CSAGARDGYTF.

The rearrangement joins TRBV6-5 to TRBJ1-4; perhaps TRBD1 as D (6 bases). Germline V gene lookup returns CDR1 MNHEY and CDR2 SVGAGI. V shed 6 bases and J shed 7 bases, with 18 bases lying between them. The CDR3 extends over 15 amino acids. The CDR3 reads CASRGGQLGSEKLFF. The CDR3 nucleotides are TGTGCCAGCAGAGGAGGACAGCTTGGGAGTGAAAAACTGTTTTTT.

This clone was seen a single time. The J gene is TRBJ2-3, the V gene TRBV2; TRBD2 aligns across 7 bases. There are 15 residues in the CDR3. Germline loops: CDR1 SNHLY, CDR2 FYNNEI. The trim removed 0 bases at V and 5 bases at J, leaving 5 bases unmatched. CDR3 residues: CASSEAGGPVDTQYF. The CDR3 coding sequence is TGTGCCAGCAGTGAAGCGGGAGGGCCTGTAGATACGCAGTATTTT.

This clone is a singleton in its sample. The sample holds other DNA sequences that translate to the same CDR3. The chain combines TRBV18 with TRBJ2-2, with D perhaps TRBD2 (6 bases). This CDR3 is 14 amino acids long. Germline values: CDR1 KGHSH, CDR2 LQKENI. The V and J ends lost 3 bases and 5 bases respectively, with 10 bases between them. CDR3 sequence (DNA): TGTGCCAGCTCACCCCTGGAGGGGACCGGGGAGCTGTTTTTT. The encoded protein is CASSPLEGTGELFF.

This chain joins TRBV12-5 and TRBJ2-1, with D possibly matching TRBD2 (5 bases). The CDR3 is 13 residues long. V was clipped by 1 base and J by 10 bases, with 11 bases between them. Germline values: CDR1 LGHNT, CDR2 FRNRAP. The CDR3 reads CASGLGSAEEQFF. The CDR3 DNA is TGTGCTAGTGGTTTGGGTAGCGCTGAAGAGCAGTTCTTC. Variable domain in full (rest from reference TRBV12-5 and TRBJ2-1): DARVTQTPRHKVTEMGQEVTMRCQPILGHNTVFWYRQTMMQGLELLAYFRNRAPLDDSGMPKDRFSAEMPDATLATLKIQPSEPRDSAVYFCASGLGSAEEQFFGPGTRLTVL.

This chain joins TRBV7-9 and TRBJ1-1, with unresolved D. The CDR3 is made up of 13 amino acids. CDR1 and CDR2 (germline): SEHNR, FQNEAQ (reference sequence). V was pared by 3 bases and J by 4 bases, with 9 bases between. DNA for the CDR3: TGTGCCAGCAGCTTTTCTCTCGGCACTGAAGCTTTCTTT. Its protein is CASSFSLGTEAFF.

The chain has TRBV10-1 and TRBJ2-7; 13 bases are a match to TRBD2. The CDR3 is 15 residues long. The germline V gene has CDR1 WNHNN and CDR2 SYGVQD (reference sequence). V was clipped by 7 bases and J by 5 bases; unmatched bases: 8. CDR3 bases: TGCGCCAGCACCCCGCGGACTAGCGGGAGCCACGAGCAGTACTTC. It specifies CASTPRTSGSHEQYF.

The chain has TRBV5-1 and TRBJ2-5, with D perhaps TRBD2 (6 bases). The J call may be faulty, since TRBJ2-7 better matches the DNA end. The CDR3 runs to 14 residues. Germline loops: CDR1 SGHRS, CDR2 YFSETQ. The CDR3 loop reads CASSRRRASYEQYF. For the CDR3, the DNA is TGCGCCAGCAGCCGGCGGAGGGCATCCTACGAGCAGTACTTC.

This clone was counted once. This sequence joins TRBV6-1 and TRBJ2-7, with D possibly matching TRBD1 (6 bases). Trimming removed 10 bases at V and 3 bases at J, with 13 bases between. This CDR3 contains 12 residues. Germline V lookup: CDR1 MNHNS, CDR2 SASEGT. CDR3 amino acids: CAIHRDNYEQYF. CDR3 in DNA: TGTGCCATTCACCGGGACAACTACGAGCAGTACTTC.

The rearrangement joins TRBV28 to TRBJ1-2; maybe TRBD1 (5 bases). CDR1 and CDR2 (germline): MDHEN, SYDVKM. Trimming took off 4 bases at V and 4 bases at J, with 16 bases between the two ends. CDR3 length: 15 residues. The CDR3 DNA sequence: TGTGCCAGCAGTTCCCCCCCAGGGAGGGCCTATGGCTACACCTTC. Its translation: CASSSPPGRAYGYTF.

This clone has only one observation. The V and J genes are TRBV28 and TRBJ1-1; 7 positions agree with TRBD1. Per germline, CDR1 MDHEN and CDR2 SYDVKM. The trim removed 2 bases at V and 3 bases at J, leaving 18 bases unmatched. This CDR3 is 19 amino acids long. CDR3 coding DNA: TGTGCCAGCAGTTTAAACGTCGGTGGGGGAGGGGGCCACCACACTGAAGCTTTCTTT. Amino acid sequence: CASSLNVGGGGGHHTEAFF.

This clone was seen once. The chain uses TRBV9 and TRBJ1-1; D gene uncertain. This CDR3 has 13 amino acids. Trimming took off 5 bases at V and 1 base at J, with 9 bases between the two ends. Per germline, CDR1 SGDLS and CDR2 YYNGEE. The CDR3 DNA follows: TGTGCCAGCAGTCCTAGAGAGAACACTGAAGCTTTCTTT. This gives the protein CASSPRENTEAFF.

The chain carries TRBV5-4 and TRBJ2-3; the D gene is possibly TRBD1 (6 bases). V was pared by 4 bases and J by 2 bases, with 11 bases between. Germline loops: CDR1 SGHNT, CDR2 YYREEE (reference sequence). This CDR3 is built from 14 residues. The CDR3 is CASSVGQSTDTQYF. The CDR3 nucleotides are TGTGCCAGCAGCGTGGGACAATCCACAGATACGCAGTATTTT.

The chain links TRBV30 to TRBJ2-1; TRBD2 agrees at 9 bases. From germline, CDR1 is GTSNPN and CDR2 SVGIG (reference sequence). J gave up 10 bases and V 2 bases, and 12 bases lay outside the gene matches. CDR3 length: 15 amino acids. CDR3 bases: TGTGCCTGGAGTCCCATAAAAGCGGGAGGCCCGGAGCAGTTCTTC. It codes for CAWSPIKAGGPEQFF.